These 5 T cell receptor beta chains came from one sample sequenced in a study of molecular identifiers for immune sequencing clone quantification. TCRdb re-analysed the PCR reads in MiXCR, keeping a single row per CDR3 protein. This repertoire shows 250,000 to 350,000 distinct CDR3 sequences, roughly 23% found once; its top ten account for roughly 0.86%. Sequencing was done on a sample of naive CD8+ T cells from blood, with Jurkat cell RNA spiked in. Regarding subset: FACS-sorted CD8+CD4-CCR7+CD45RA+ naive T cells. The receptor set was obtained from a human donor in good health. Some libraries in this study had Jurkat cell RNA spiked in.

Note on this clonotype: Sequence at one end of the junction differs from germline and may be a read error. The V gene is TRBV27, the J gene TRBJ1-5, with D possibly TRBD1 on 5 matching bases. Germline-derived CDR1 and CDR2 are MNHEY and SMNVEV (reference sequence). CDR3 length: 13 amino acids. In DNA form, the CDR3 reads TGTGCCGGCAGTACCCGACAGAATCAGCCCCAGCATTTT. Translated, it gives CAGSTRQNQPQHF.

Remarks on this clonotype: This could be a read error, since a much larger clone is one nucleotide away. The gene calls are TRBV4-3 and TRBJ1-3; D is uncertain. This CDR3 is built from 16 residues. CDR1 and CDR2 from the germline V gene are LGHNA and YSLEER. The CDR3 DNA sequence: TGCGCCGGCAGCCAAGATCGAACGAGCTCTGGAAACACCATATATTTT. This encodes CAGSQDRTSSGNTIYF.

The chain has TRBV30 and TRBJ2-5, with 7 bases fitting TRBD2. CDR1 is GTSNPN and CDR2 is SVGIG in the germline V gene (reference sequence). The CDR3 consists of 13 residues. The junction had 9 bases not matched to a gene; V was cut back by 2 bases and J by 9 bases. The CDR3 loop reads CAWSLGGRGAQYF. DNA of the CDR3: TGTGCCTGGAGTTTGGGCGGGAGAGGGGCCCAGTACTTC.

In regard to this clonotype: A junction end diverges from the germline sequence, so it may reflect a read error. The genes are TRBV12-3 or TRBV12-4 and TRBJ1-5; D not resolved. The CDR3 extends over 13 amino acids. The CDR3 DNA reads as TGTGCCAGCAACAGCACGCGCAATCAGCCCCGGCATTTT. Protein sequence: CASNSTRNQPRHF.

In the case of this clonotype: Because it lacks the conserved phenylalanine or tryptophan at the end, this CDR3 is likely a read error. The chain employs TRBV4-3 and TRBJ2-3; TRBD1 matches 9 bases. Germline V gives CDR1 LGHNA, CDR2 YSLEER. V gave up 1 base and J gave up 2 bases; unmatched junction bases: 4. This CDR3 is built from 16 residues. The CDR3 region is CASSQGQGEDTDTQYS. CDR3 bases: TGCGCCAGCAGCCAAGGACAGGGGGAGGACACAGATACGCAGTATTCT.